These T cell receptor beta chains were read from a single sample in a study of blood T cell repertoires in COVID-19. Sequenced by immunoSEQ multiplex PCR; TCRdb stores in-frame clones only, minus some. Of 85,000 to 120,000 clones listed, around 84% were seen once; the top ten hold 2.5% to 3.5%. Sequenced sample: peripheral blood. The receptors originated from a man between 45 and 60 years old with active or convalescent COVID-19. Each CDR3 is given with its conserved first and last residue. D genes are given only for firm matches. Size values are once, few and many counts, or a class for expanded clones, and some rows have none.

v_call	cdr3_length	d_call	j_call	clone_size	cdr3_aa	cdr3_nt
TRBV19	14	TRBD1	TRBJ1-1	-	CASSMDRENTEAFF	TGTGCCAGTAGTATGGACAGGGAGAACACTGAAGCTTTCTTT
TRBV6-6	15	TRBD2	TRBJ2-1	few	CASSSGGAQYNEQFF	TGTGCCAGCAGTTCCGGGGGGGCCCAGTACAATGAGCAGTTCTTC
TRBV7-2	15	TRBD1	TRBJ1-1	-	CASSLGVGGGTEAFF	TGTGCCAGCAGCTTAGGGGTAGGGGGCGGCACTGAAGCTTTCTTT
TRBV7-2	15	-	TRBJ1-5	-	CASSWTQVSNQPQHF	TGTGCCAGCAGCTGGACTCAAGTTAGCAATCAGCCCCAGCATTTT
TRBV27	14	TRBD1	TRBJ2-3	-	CASRKNRGADTQYF	TGTGCCAGCCGGAAAAACAGGGGAGCAGATACGCAGTATTTT
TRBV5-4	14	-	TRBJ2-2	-	CASSLLGNTGELFF	TGTGCCAGCAGCTTGCTAGGGAACACCGGGGAGCTGTTTTTT
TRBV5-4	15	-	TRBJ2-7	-	CASSLRAASSYEQYF	TGTGCCAGCAGCTTGCGTGCAGCTAGCTCCTACGAGCAGTACTTC
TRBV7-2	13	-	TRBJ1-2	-	CASSLPQEYGYTF	TGTGCCAGCAGCTTACCGCAAGAGTATGGCTACACCTTC
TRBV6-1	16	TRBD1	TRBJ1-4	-	CASSELPGQGKGKLFF	TGTGCCAGCAGTGAGCTTCCGGGACAGGGGAAAGGAAAACTGTTTTTT
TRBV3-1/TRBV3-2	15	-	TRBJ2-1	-	CASSQDQGLYNEQFF	TGTGCCAGCAGCCAAGATCAGGGGCTTTATAATGAGCAGTTCTTC
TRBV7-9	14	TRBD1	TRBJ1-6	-	CASSRTGDNSPLHF	TGTGCCAGCAGCCGGACAGGGGATAATTCACCCCTCCACTTT
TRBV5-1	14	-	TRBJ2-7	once	CASSSGGRENEQYF	TGCGCCAGCAGCTCTGGAGGGCGGGAAAACGAGCAGTACTTC
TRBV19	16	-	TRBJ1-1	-	CASSIRGALLDTEAFF	TGTGCCAGTAGTATCAGGGGAGCCCTTCTGGACACTGAAGCTTTCTTT
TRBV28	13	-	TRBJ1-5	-	CASSPTTWEPQHF	TGTGCCAGCAGTCCAACTACATGGGAGCCCCAGCATTTT
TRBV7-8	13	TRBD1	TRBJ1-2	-	CASSPGTGYGYTF	TGTGCCAGCAGCCCCGGGACAGGTTATGGCTACACCTTC
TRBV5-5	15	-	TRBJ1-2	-	CASTPGGATSYGYTF	TGTGCCAGCACCCCCGGTGGAGCTACAAGCTATGGCTACACCTTC
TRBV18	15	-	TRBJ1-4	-	CASSPIQGAVEKLFF	TGTGCCAGCTCACCGATACAGGGAGCAGTTGAAAAACTGTTTTTT
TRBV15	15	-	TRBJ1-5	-	CATSSGLPGDQPQHF	TGTGCCACCAGCAGCGGGTTGCCCGGGGATCAGCCCCAGCATTTT
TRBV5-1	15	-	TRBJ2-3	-	CASSLVSGFTDTQYF	TGCGCCAGCAGCTTGGTTTCGGGGTTCACAGATACGCAGTATTTT
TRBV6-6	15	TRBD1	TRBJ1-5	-	CASSYSEGASQPQHF	TGTGCCAGCAGTTACTCGGAGGGGGCTTCTCAGCCCCAGCATTTT